This T cell receptor (beta chain) was identified in a study of blood T cell repertoires in COVID-19. Background on the study: PBMCs, B-cell-depleted T cells, or T cells provided the cDNA or gDNA that made up the material.

The CDR3 runs 12 residues. In the source study's methods: Nucleated cell counts were estimated from reference gene primer amplification. Data came from immunoSEQ multiplex PCR; TCRdb stores just in-frame clones and leaves some out. D and trimming were read from the DNA, whereas the V and J calls and clone size are those reported in that table. Of under 200,000 clones detected, more than 60% appear once; the ten largest clones hold approximately 3%. Sample: peripheral blood. This TCR derives from a man aged 65 to 85 with acute or convalescent COVID-19. The chain employs TRBV21-1 and TRBJ2-1; TRBD2 was called by the table and not checked on the DNA. TRBV21-1 is given as a pseudogene. The CDR3 loop reads CASSPPRFEQFF. The CDR3 coding sequence is TGTGCCAGCAGCCCCCCGCGCTTTGAGCAGTTCTTC.